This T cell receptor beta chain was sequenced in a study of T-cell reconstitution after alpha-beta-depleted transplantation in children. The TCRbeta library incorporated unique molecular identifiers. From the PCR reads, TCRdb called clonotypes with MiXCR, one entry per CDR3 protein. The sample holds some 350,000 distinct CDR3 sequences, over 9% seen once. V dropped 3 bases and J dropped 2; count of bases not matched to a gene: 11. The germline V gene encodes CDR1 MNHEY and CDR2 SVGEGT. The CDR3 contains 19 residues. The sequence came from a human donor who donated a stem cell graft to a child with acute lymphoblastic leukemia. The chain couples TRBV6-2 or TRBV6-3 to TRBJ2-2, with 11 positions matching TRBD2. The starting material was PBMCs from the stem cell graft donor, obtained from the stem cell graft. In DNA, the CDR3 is TGTGCCAGCAGTTATACACCCCTTGGACTAGCGGGTAACACCGGGGAGCTGTTTTTT. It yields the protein CASSYTPLGLAGNTGELFF.